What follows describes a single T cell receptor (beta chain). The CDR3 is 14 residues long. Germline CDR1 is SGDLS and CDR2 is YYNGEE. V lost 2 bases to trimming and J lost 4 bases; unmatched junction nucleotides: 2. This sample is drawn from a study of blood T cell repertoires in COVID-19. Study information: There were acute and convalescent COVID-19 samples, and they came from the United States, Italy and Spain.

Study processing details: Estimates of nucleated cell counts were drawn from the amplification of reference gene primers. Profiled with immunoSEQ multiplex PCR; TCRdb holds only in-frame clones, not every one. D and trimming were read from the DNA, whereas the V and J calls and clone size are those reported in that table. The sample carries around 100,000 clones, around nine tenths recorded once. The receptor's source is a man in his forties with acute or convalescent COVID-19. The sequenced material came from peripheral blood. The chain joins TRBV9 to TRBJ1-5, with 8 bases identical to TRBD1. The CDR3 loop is CASSVTGGNQPQHF. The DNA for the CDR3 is TGTGCCAGCAGCGTTACAGGGGGGAATCAGCCCCAGCATTTT.